This T cell receptor beta chain stems from a study of blood T cells in healthy people across ages. General study results and limits: Investigators treated diversity estimates from one million T cells as underestimates.

This clonotype has more than one count but fewer than ten. The target antigen is unknown. It was roughly 10 milliliters of peripheral blood that were drawn from each donor. PCR was performed a second time for 7 to 11 cycles using a sample-barcoded 5' primer and a J-beta primer mix. A single record per CDR3 protein comes from TCRdb applying MiXCR to the 5' RACE reads. Here the sample spans more than 600,000 distinct CDR3 sequences, about 25% being singletons. The data were also submitted as part of a second study, on T cells of mothers and their children. That work states: About 6 children, together with their three healthy Caucasian mothers, made up the donors.

The clonotype originates from a boy younger than 18 in good health. Material: blood.

The CDR3 spells CSVAGQSYEQYF. CDR3 nucleotides: TGCAGCGTTGCGGGACAGAGCTACGAGCAGTACTTC. The rearrangement joins TRBV29-1 to TRBJ2-1; 7 bases match TRBD1. The J call may not be correct, given that the DNA end is closer to TRBJ2-7. Germline CDR1 SQVTM, CDR2 ANQGSEA. CDR3 size: 12 residues.